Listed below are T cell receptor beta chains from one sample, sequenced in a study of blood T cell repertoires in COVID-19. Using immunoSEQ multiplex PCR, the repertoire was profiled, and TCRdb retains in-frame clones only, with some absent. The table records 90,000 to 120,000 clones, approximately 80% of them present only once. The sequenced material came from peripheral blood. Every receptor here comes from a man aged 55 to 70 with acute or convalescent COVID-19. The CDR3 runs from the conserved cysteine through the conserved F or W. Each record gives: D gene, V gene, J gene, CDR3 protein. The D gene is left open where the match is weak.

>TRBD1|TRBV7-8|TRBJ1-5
CAGSLVGRGQGNQPQHF
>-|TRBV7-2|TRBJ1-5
CASSLGNLGGTDQPQHF
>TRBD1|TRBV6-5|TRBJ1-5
CASTPNTGGDQPQHF
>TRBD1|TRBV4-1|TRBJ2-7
CASSQRTGLYEQYF
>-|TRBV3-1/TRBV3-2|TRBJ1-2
CASSPDAKGNYGYTF
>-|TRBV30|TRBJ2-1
CAWSLSRYNEQFF
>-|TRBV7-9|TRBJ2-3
CASSFDIGQSTDTQYF
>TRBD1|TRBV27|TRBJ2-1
CASSSPTRDRYNEQFF
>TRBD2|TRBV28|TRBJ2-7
CASSPRGGREGEQYF
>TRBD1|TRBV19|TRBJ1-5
CASSGTGAQPQHF
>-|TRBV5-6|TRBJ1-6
CASSFRRVNSPLHF
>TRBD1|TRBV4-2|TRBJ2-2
CASSQASGTGTGELFF
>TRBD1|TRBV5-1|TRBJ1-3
CASSLRTGELSGNTIYF
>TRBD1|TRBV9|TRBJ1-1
CASSPRQGNTEAFF
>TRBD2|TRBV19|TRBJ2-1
CASSRDGTSGLSSYNEQFF
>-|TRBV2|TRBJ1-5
CASSERGQPQHF
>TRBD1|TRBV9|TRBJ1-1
CASSPGTGGGTEAFF
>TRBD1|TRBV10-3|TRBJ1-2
CAISAGTGGKSYGYTF